A selection of T cell receptor beta chains follows, all from one sample in a study of T cells after yellow fever vaccination. TCRdb called the 5' RACE reads again in MiXCR, with one record for every CDR3 protein. The data hold hundreds of thousands of distinct CDR3 sequences, with roughly 22% observed a single time. Sample: PBMCs, taken about 20 days after the first yellow fever vaccination. These receptor sequences come from a man aged 18 to 30 who received the YFV17D yellow fever vaccine. The CDR3 runs from the conserved cysteine through the conserved F or W. D genes are given only for firm matches. Clone size is stated in some rows and not others, as once, few, many or a class when expanded.

size: few; V: TRBV5-4; J: TRBJ2-2; D: NA; DNA: TGTGCCAGCAGCTGGGGACCGAATGCGAACACCGGGGAGCTGTTTTTT; CDR3: CASSWGPNANTGELFF
size: few; V: TRBV20-1; J: TRBJ2-3; D: TRBD2; DNA: TGCAGTGCTAGCAGCCCAGCGGGGGGGCAAAGACTTGGCACAGATAAGCAGTATTTT; CDR3: CSASSPAGGQRLGTDKQYF
size: NA; V: TRBV20-1; J: TRBJ2-3; D: NA; DNA: TGCAGTGCTAGAGATCGACAGCGAAGCACAGATACGCAGTATTTT; CDR3: CSARDRQRSTDTQYF
size: many; V: TRBV3-1; J: TRBJ1-2; D: NA; DNA: TGTGCCAGCAGCCAAGGAGATGGAGATCACTATGGCTACACCTTC; CDR3: CASSQGDGDHYGYTF
size: NA; V: TRBV6-4; J: TRBJ2-2; D: NA; DNA: TGTGCCAGCAGTCCGCAAGGGGCCCCCACCGGGGAGCTGTTTTTT; CDR3: CASSPQGAPTGELFF
size: NA; V: TRBV18; J: TRBJ2-1; D: NA; DNA: TGTGCCAGCTTAGCCGGGACATCTTCCTACAATGAGCAGTTCTTC; CDR3: CASLAGTSSYNEQFF
size: NA; V: TRBV28; J: TRBJ1-5; D: NA; DNA: TGTGCCAGCAGTTTATCCGGGATTAGGCCCCAGCATTTT; CDR3: CASSLSGIRPQHF
size: many; V: TRBV6-5; J: TRBJ2-3; D: TRBD2; DNA: TGCGCCAGCAGCTTGACTAGCGGGGGGGCAGATACGCAGTATTTT; CDR3: CASSLTSGGADTQYF
size: NA; V: TRBV29-1; J: TRBJ2-4; D: NA; DNA: TGCAGCGTTGAAGATCAAGGCAGTTACATTCAGTACTTC; CDR3: CSVEDQGSYIQYF
size: few; V: TRBV20-1; J: TRBJ1-1; D: NA; DNA: TGCAGTGCTAGCTCTTCGCGGAACACTGAAGCTTTCTTT; CDR3: CSASSSRNTEAFF
size: few; V: TRBV5-4; J: TRBJ2-2; D: NA; DNA: TGTGCCAGCAGCCGAACCCCCGAAGACACCGGGGAGCTGTTTTTT; CDR3: CASSRTPEDTGELFF
size: few; V: TRBV7-2; J: TRBJ2-3; D: NA; DNA: TGTGCCAGCAGCCTCAACAGCGCAGATACGCAGTATTTT; CDR3: CASSLNSADTQYF
size: NA; V: TRBV15; J: TRBJ1-2; D: NA; DNA: TGTGCCACCAGCAGAGATCGCCCCTCGGACGGACATACCTTC; CDR3: CATSRDRPSDGHTF
size: NA; V: TRBV11-2; J: TRBJ1-1; D: NA; DNA: TGTGCCAGCAGCTCCGGGACATATGATGAAGCTTTCTTT; CDR3: CASSSGTYDEAFF
size: once; V: TRBV12-3/TRBV12-4; J: TRBJ2-1; D: TRBD1; DNA: TGTGCCAGCAGTTTCAGGGGGTTCGACAATGAGCAGTTCTTC; CDR3: CASSFRGFDNEQFF
size: few; V: TRBV12-3/TRBV12-4; J: TRBJ2-1; D: TRBD2; DNA: TGTGCCACCAAGCCTCATAGCGGGGCTTGGGGCAATGAGCAGTTCTTC; CDR3: CATKPHSGAWGNEQFF
size: few; V: TRBV21-1; J: TRBJ1-3; D: NA; DNA: TGTGCCAGCAGCAAAGCGCGACAGGGGCGAGGCTCTGGAAACACCATATATTTT; CDR3: CASSKARQGRGSGNTIYF
size: few; V: TRBV25-1; J: TRBJ2-5; D: NA; DNA: TGTGCCAGCAGTGCCCTCGGAGGGCGGGAGACCCAGTACTTC; CDR3: CASSALGGRETQYF
size: NA; V: TRBV19; J: TRBJ2-3; D: NA; DNA: TGTGCCAGTAGTGTCACCCTCCTAGCGCTACCCACAGATACGCAGTATTTT; CDR3: CASSVTLLALPTDTQYF
size: NA; V: TRBV6-2/TRBV6-3; J: TRBJ2-1; D: TRBD2; DNA: TGTGCCAGCAGTTACCTCGCGGGGGGAGGCAATGAGCAGTTCTTC; CDR3: CASSYLAGGGNEQFF
size: many; V: TRBV29-1; J: TRBJ2-7; D: NA; DNA: TGCAGCGTCGTTTGGGACTACGAGCAGTACTTC; CDR3: CSVVWDYEQYF
size: few; V: TRBV4-3; J: TRBJ2-1; D: NA; DNA: TGCGCCAGCAGCCAAGATGCTGCACGGGGCTCCTACAATGAGCAGTTCTTC; CDR3: CASSQDAARGSYNEQFF
size: NA; V: TRBV12-3/TRBV12-4; J: TRBJ2-1; D: NA; DNA: TGTGCCAGCAGTTTAATCACTAGCCAGACTGGCGAGCAGTTCTTC; CDR3: CASSLITSQTGEQFF
size: few; V: TRBV9; J: TRBJ2-1; D: NA; DNA: TGTGCCAGCAGCGTAGGAGTAGGGAGAGAGCAGTTCTTC; CDR3: CASSVGVGREQFF
size: few; V: TRBV19; J: TRBJ1-3; D: TRBD1; DNA: TGTGCCAGTGAAGACAGGGGCCGCTCTGGAAACACCATATATTTT; CDR3: CASEDRGRSGNTIYF
size: NA; V: TRBV24-1; J: TRBJ2-1; D: TRBD1; DNA: TGTGCCACCAGTGATTTCCCTCGGACAGGGGCCTACAATGAGCAGTTCTTC; CDR3: CATSDFPRTGAYNEQFF
size: few; V: TRBV7-2; J: TRBJ2-1; D: TRBD2; DNA: TGTGCCAGCAGCTCCTGGGGGGGTGAGCAGTTCTTC; CDR3: CASSSWGGEQFF
size: NA; V: TRBV18; J: TRBJ2-1; D: NA; DNA: TGTGCCAGCTCACCAGGGCTTTACCCCAATGAGCAGTTCTTC; CDR3: CASSPGLYPNEQFF
size: NA; V: TRBV7-3; J: TRBJ2-1; D: TRBD1; DNA: TGTGCCAGCAGCTCAAACGACAGGGGTGATGAGCAGTTCTTC; CDR3: CASSSNDRGDEQFF
size: NA; V: TRBV12-3/TRBV12-4; J: TRBJ1-2; D: NA; DNA: TGTGCCAGCAGTTTAAAGGAAAAGCGGTATGGCTACACCTTC; CDR3: CASSLKEKRYGYTF
size: NA; V: TRBV7-2; J: TRBJ2-2; D: NA; DNA: TGTGCCAGCAGCACACCCACCAGGGTAATTAGTACCGGGGAGCTGTTTTTT; CDR3: CASSTPTRVISTGELFF
size: NA; V: TRBV6-2/TRBV6-3; J: TRBJ2-5; D: NA; DNA: TGTGCCAGCAGTCCCCTCCGGGAGCCTAGAAACTTC; CDR3: CASSPLREPRNF
size: once; V: TRBV29-1; J: TRBJ1-2; D: NA; DNA: TGCACCACTGGGGGAGTCCTAGGAGGGGGGTACACCTTC; CDR3: CTTGGVLGGGYTF
size: NA; V: TRBV12-3/TRBV12-4; J: TRBJ2-7; D: NA; DNA: TGTGCCAGCAGCTCACAGACAGAGCCAGACTACGAGCAGTACTTC; CDR3: CASSSQTEPDYEQYF
size: NA; V: TRBV11-2; J: TRBJ2-4; D: NA; DNA: TGTGTCAGCAGCGGTGAGCTAGTTGCCAAAAACATTCAGTACTTC; CDR3: CVSSGELVAKNIQYF
size: few; V: TRBV7-2; J: TRBJ2-1; D: NA; DNA: TGTGCCAGCAGCTTAATAGTCGGGGAGCAGTTCTTC; CDR3: CASSLIVGEQFF
size: few; V: TRBV20-1; J: TRBJ1-5; D: NA; DNA: TGCAGTGCCCTGGGACCGAATAATCAGCCCCAGCATTTT; CDR3: CSALGPNNQPQHF
size: NA; V: TRBV2; J: TRBJ2-7; D: NA; DNA: TGTGCCAGCAAAGTAGTGGGAAACCACGAGCAGTACTTC; CDR3: CASKVVGNHEQYF
size: NA; V: TRBV7-2; J: TRBJ2-4; D: TRBD2; DNA: TGTGCCAGCAGCTCACTTAGCGGGGGGGCAATGAACATTCAGTACTTC; CDR3: CASSSLSGGAMNIQYF
size: NA; V: TRBV7-2; J: TRBJ2-3; D: NA; DNA: TGTGCCAGCAGCTTGTCGGCAGGGGGGCTGATAGATACGCAGTATTTT; CDR3: CASSLSAGGLIDTQYF
size: NA; V: TRBV5-5; J: TRBJ1-4; D: NA; DNA: TGTGCCAGCAGCTTGTCCCTAGGCACTAATGAAAAACTGTTTTTT; CDR3: CASSLSLGTNEKLFF
size: NA; V: TRBV10-2; J: TRBJ1-6; D: NA; DNA: TGCGCCAGCAGACGGAACTCCTATAATTCACCCCTCCACTTT; CDR3: CASRRNSYNSPLHF
size: few; V: TRBV6-1; J: TRBJ2-3; D: TRBD1; DNA: TGTGCCAGCAGTGCGGACAGGGCGGGTCAAGATACGCAGTATTTT; CDR3: CASSADRAGQDTQYF
size: NA; V: TRBV2; J: TRBJ1-1; D: NA; DNA: TGTGCCAGCGGGCAGGGCCGACTGAACACTGAAGCTTTCTTT; CDR3: CASGQGRLNTEAFF
size: NA; V: TRBV20-1; J: TRBJ1-2; D: NA; DNA: TGCAGTGGGTCGGCTAACTATGGCTACACCTTC; CDR3: CSGSANYGYTF
size: NA; V: TRBV4-2; J: TRBJ2-1; D: TRBD2; DNA: TGTGCCAGCAGCCAGGCCGGGACTAGCGGGGGGGCCCGCAATGAGCAGTTCTTC; CDR3: CASSQAGTSGGARNEQFF
size: few; V: TRBV4-2; J: TRBJ2-1; D: NA; DNA: TGTGCCAGCAGCCAAGTAGGGGGAAGGTTAAGGTACAATGAGCAGTTCTTC; CDR3: CASSQVGGRLRYNEQFF
size: few; V: TRBV5-1; J: TRBJ2-2; D: NA; DNA: TGCGCCAGCAGCGTACAGGACCTCACCGGGGAGCTGTTTTTT; CDR3: CASSVQDLTGELFF
size: NA; V: TRBV24-1; J: TRBJ2-1; D: NA; DNA: TGTGCCACCAGTGAAAGAGGGGGGGTTAGCTCCTACAATGAGCAGTTCTTC; CDR3: CATSERGGVSSYNEQFF
size: NA; V: TRBV4-3; J: TRBJ1-1; D: TRBD1; DNA: TGCGCCAGCAGCCTAGGGGGCGGTCGCGCTGAAGCTTTCTTT; CDR3: CASSLGGGRAEAFF
size: NA; V: TRBV3-1; J: TRBJ2-7; D: TRBD1; DNA: TGTGCCAGCAGCCACCTTAGGGGACAGGGGAGCTCCTACGAGCAGTACTTC; CDR3: CASSHLRGQGSSYEQYF
size: NA; V: TRBV15; J: TRBJ2-1; D: NA; DNA: TGTGCCACCAGCAGATCCGGAGACATTCAAACCTACAATGAGCAGTTCTTC; CDR3: CATSRSGDIQTYNEQFF
size: NA; V: TRBV7-6; J: TRBJ2-6; D: NA; DNA: TGTGCCAGCAGCTTAGCGCATCGGGGATCCGGGGCCAACGTCCTGACTTTC; CDR3: CASSLAHRGSGANVLTF
size: many; V: TRBV9; J: TRBJ1-2; D: NA; DNA: TGTGCCAGCAGCGTAGATCCCCAGGGCCGTTTTAACTATGGCTACACCTTC; CDR3: CASSVDPQGRFNYGYTF
size: few; V: TRBV12-5; J: TRBJ1-1; D: NA; DNA: TGTGCTAGTCTGGTGACTGAAGCTTTCTTT; CDR3: CASLVTEAFF